This TCR beta chain was identified in a study of blood T cell repertoires in COVID-19. Background on the study: Spain, Italy and the United States supplied samples that represented acute and convalescent COVID-19. PBMCs, B-cell-depleted T cells, or T cells were the source of the cDNA or gDNA that made up the material.

Original handling: Amplification from reference gene primers served as the basis for estimated nucleated cell counts. The assay was immunoSEQ multiplex PCR, and TCRdb's table has in-frame clones only and misses some. From that table come the V and J calls and clone size; the DNA was used to work out D and trimming. The sample holds around 300,000 clones, about nine tenths seen once. V was pared by 1 base and J by 7 bases, with 10 bases between. Germline-derived CDR1 and CDR2 are MNHNS and SASEGT. This CDR3 is built from 13 residues. Sequencing used peripheral blood. The rearrangement joins TRBV6-1 to TRBJ1-2, with D perhaps TRBD1 (6 bases). The sequence came from a middle-aged man with acute or convalescent COVID-19. The CDR3 DNA reads TGTGCCAGCAGTGAAGTAAACAGGGCTGGCTACACCTTC. Protein: CASSEVNRAGYTF.